This TCR beta chain emerged from a study of shared clonotypes between healthy human individuals. Whole-study results and caveats: Among non-shared clonotypes, generation probabilities were lower than among those shared by all four donors.

It was CD45RO-negative cells, positively selected for CCR7, that made up naive CD8 cells, with terminally differentiated effector memory CD45RA+ cells excluded. Note on this clone: Its specificity is not known.

The assay ran at deep level. TCRdb keeps only in-frame clones here, not all; method: immunoSEQ multiplex PCR. Of about 2,200,000 clones listed, approximately 94% are singletons. The CDR3 loop spans 15 amino acids. Looked up from germline, CDR1 is MNHEY and CDR2 is SVGAGI. V was shortened by 2 bases and J by 5 bases, with 15 bases between the two germline ends. V and J are TRBV6-5 and TRBJ1-2; D is perhaps TRBD1 (5 bases). The TCR was taken from a man younger than 30 in good health. Some clones in this sample may be carry-over from other donors' samples. The sequencing input was naive CD8+ T cells from PBMCs. CDR3 residues: CASSYGAAPGYGYTF. In DNA form, the CDR3 reads TGTGCCAGCAGTTACGGGGCGGCCCCGGGTTATGGCTACACCTTC.